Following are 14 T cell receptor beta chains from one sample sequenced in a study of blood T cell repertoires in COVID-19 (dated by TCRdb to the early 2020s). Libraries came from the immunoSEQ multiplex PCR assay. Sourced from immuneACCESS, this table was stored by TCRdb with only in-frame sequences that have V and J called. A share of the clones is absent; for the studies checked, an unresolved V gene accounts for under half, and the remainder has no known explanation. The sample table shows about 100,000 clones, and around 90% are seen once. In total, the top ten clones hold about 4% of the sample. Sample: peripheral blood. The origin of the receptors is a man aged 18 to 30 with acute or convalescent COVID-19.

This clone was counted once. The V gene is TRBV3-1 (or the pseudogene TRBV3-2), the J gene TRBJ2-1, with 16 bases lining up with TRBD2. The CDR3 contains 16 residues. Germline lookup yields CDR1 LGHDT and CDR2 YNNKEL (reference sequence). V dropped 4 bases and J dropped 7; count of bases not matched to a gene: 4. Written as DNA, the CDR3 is TGTGCCAGCAGCCGAGGGACTAGCGGGAGGGAGAATGAGCAGTTCTTC. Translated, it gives CASSRGTSGRENEQFF.

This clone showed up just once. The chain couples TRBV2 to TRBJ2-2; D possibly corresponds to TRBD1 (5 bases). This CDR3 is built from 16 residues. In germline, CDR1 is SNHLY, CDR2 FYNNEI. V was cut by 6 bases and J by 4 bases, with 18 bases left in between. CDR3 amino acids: CASRVERGPLTGELFF. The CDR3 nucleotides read TGTGCCAGCAGGGTGGAAAGGGGCCCACTCACCGGGGAGCTGTTTTTT.

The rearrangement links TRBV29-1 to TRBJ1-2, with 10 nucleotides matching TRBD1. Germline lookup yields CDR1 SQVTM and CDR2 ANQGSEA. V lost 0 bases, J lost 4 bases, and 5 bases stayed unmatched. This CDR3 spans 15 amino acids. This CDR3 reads CSVEDLRTGGYGYTF. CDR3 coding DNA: TGCAGCGTTGAAGACCTTCGGACAGGGGGCTATGGCTACACCTTC. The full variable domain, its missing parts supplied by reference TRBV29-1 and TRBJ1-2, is SAVISQKPSRDICQRGTSLTIQCQVDSQVTMMFWYRQQPGQSLTLIATANQGSEATYESGFVIDKFPISRPNLTFSTLTVSNMSPEDSSIYLCSVEDLRTGGYGYTFGSGTRLTVV.

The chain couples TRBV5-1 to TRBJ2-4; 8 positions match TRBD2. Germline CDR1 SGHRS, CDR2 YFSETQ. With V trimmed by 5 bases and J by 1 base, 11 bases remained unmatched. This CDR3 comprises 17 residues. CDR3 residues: CASRYHQGGRAKNIQYF. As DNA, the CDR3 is TGCGCCAGCAGGTATCACCAGGGCGGGAGGGCCAAAAACATTCAGTACTTC.

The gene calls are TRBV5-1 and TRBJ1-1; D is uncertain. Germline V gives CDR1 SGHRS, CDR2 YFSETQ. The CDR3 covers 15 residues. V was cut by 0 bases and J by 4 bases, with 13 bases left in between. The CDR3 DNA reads TGCGCCAGCAGCTTGGTTGACTTTAGGAGCACTGAAGCTTTCTTT. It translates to CASSLVDFRSTEAFF.

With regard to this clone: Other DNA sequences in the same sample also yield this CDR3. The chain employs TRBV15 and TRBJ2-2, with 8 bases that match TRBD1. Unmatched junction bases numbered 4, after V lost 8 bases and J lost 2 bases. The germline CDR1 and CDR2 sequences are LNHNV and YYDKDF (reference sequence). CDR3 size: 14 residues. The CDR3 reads CATRDRSNTGELFF. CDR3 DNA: TGTGCCACCCGGGACAGGAGCAACACCGGGGAGCTGTTTTTT.

CDR3 region: CASSSDRVSTEAFF. CDR3 in DNA: TGTGCCAGCAGCTCAGACAGGGTTAGCACTGAAGCTTTCTTT. J is TRBJ1-1 and V is TRBV5-5; 7 bases align to TRBD1. The CDR3 length is 14 residues. The V gene end was trimmed by 3 bases and the J gene end by 4 bases; junction bases not matched to a gene: 6. The germline CDR1 and CDR2 sequences are SGHKS and YYEKEE (reference sequence).

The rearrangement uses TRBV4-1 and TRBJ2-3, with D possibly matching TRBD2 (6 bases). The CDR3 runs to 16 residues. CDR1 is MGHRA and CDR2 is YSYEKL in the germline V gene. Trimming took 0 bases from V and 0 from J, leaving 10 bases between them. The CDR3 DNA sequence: TGCGCCAGCAGCCAAGATTGGGGGACTAGCACAGATACGCAGTATTTT. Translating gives CASSQDWGTSTDTQYF.

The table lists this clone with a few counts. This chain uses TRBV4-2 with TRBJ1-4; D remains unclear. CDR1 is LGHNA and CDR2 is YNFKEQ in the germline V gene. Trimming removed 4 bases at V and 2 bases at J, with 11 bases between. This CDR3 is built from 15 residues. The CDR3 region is CASSRVLATNEKLFF. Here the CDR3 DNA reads TGTGCCAGCAGCCGAGTTCTAGCGACTAATGAAAAACTGTTTTTT.

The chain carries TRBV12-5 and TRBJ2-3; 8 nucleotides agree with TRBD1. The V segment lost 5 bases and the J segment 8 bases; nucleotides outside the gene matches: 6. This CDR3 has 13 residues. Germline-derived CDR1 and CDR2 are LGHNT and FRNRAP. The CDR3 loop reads CASGMTGAATQYF. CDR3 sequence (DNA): TGTGCTAGTGGTATGACAGGGGCTGCTACGCAGTATTTT.

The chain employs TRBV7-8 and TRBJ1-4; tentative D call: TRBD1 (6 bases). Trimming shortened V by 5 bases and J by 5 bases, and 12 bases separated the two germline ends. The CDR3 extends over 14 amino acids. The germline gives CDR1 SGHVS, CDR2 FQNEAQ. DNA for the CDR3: TGTGCCAGCAGCACCCGGACAGTAAATGAAAAACTGTTTTTT. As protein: CASSTRTVNEKLFF. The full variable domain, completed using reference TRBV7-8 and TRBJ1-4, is GAGVSQSPRYKVAKRGQDVALRCDPISGHVSLFWYQQALGQGPEFLTYFQNEAQLDKSGLPSDRFFAERPEGSVSTLKIQRTQQEDSAVYLCASSTRTVNEKLFFGSGTQLSVL.

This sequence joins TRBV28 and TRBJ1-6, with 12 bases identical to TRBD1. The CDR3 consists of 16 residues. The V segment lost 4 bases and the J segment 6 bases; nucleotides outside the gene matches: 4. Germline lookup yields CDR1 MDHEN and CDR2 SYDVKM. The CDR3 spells CASSSPGQGANSPLHF. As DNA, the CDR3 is TGTGCCAGCAGTTCCCCGGGACAGGGGGCTAATTCACCCCTCCACTTT.

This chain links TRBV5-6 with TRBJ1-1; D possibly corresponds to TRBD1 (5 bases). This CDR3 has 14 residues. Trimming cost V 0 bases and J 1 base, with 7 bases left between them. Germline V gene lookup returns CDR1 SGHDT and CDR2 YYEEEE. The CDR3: CASSLGGQNTEAFF. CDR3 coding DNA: TGTGCCAGCAGCTTGGGTGGACAGAACACTGAAGCTTTCTTT.

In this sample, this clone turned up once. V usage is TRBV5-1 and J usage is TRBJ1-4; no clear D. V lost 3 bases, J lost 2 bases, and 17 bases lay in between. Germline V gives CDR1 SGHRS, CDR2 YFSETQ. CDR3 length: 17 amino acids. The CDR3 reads CASSSLPQAGTNEKLFF. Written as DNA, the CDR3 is TGCGCCAGCAGCTCCCTCCCCCAGGCCGGCACTAATGAAAAACTGTTTTTT.